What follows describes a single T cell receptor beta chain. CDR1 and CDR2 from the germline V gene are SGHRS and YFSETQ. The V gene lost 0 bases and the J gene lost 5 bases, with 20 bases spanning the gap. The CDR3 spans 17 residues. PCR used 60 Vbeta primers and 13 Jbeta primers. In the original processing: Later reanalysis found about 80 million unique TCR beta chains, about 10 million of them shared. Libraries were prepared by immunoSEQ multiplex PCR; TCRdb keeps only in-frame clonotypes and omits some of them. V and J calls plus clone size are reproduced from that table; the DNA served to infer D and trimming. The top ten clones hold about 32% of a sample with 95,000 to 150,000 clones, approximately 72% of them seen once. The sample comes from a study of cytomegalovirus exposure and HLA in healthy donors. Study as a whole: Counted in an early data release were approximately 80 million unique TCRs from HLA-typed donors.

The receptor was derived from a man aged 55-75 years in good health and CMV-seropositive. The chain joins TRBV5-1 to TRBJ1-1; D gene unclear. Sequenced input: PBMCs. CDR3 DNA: TGCGCCAGCAGCTTGGGGGGAGGGAGGGCAGGAGGAACTGAAGCTTTCTTT. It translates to CASSLGGGRAGGTEAFF. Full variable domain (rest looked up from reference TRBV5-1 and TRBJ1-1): KAGVTQTPRYLIKTRGQQVTLSCSPISGHRSVSWYQQTPGQGLQFLFEYFSETQRNKGNFPGRFSGRQFSNSRSEMNVSTLELGDSALYLCASSLGGGRAGGTEAFFGQGTRLTVV.